The rows below give T cell receptor beta chains drawn from one sample of a study of graft-versus-host responses after intestinal transplantation. Profiled with immunoSEQ multiplex PCR; TCRdb holds only in-frame clones, not every one. This table holds tens of thousands of clones, approximately 94% found once. Their recognized antigens are unknown. Sequenced material: unstimulated CD8+ T cells sorted from spleen or lymph node cells, taken before intestinal transplant. The receptors originated from a human donor who received an intestinal transplant. The CDR3 runs from the conserved cysteine through the conserved F or W. The D gene is left open where the match is weak. Clone size is shown for a subset of rows, as once, few, many or a class of expanded clone.

V	J	size	D	DNA	CDR3
TRBV5-1	TRBJ2-7	NA	TRBD1	TGCGCCAGCAGCTTGGCCGGGACAGACTACGAGCAGTACTTC	CASSLAGTDYEQYF
TRBV30	TRBJ1-2	NA	NA	TGTGCCTGGAGAGCGGGGGGTAGTGGCTACACCTTC	CAWRAGGSGYTF
TRBV5-1	TRBJ2-2	NA	NA	TGCGCCAGCAGCCTCGTTATCGGGGAGCTGTTTTTT	CASSLVIGELFF
TRBV30	TRBJ2-7	NA	NA	TGTGCCTGGAGTGATATCCAGTCCTACGAGCAGTACTTC	CAWSDIQSYEQYF
TRBV27	TRBJ1-2	NA	TRBD1	TGTGCCAGCAGTCGACGGACAGGCCCGCTGGGGGCCTACACCTTC	CASSRRTGPLGAYTF
TRBV29-1	TRBJ1-2	NA	NA	TGCAGCGTTGAAGATCTTCTTGGGGTAGGGGGAGGCTACACCTTC	CSVEDLLGVGGGYTF
TRBV2	TRBJ2-7	NA	TRBD1	TGTGCCAGCAGGACGGGACAGGCTACCTACGAGCAGTACTTC	CASRTGQATYEQYF
TRBV27	TRBJ2-2	NA	NA	TGTGCCAGCAGCGACAGGACGAACACCGGGGAGCTGTTTTTT	CASSDRTNTGELFF
TRBV27	TRBJ1-2	NA	NA	TGTGCCAGCAGGGGGAGACCCTATGGCTACACCTTC	CASRGRPYGYTF
TRBV19	TRBJ1-5	NA	NA	TGTGCCAGTAGTCTCGGACACTTTAGCAATCAGCCCCAGCATTTT	CASSLGHFSNQPQHF
TRBV7-6	TRBJ2-7	NA	NA	TGTGCCAGCAGCTTAGCCCCAGGTTACGAGCAGTACTTC	CASSLAPGYEQYF
TRBV4-3	TRBJ2-7	NA	TRBD2	TGCGCCAGCAGCCAAAGTAGCGGGGGGGCATTCGAGCAGTACTTC	CASSQSSGGAFEQYF
TRBV9	TRBJ2-1	few	TRBD2	TGTGCCAGCAGCGTTCATAGCGGGACCTCTGCTTTGGATGAGCAGTTCTTC	CASSVHSGTSALDEQFF
TRBV5-1	TRBJ2-7	NA	TRBD1	TGCGCCAGCAGCTTACCGGGACAGGGGGCCTACGAGCAGTACTTC	CASSLPGQGAYEQYF
TRBV4-3	TRBJ2-7	NA	NA	TGCGCCAGCAGCCCAAGGACAGTTGCCTACGAGCAGTACTTC	CASSPRTVAYEQYF
TRBV19	TRBJ2-2	NA	TRBD2	TGTGCCAGTAGCTTACAGTTGCGGGAGACCGGGGAGCTGTTTTTT	CASSLQLRETGELFF
TRBV4-1	TRBJ2-5	NA	NA	TGCGCCAGCAGCCACGACAAAGAGACCCAGTACTTC	CASSHDKETQYF
TRBV27	TRBJ2-7	NA	NA	TGTGCCAGCAGTTTATCGCAGCGCGGGGTGAGCTACGAGCAGTACTTC	CASSLSQRGVSYEQYF